This T cell receptor (beta chain) was captured in a study of shared clonotypes between healthy human individuals. Study in general: Per donor, three plates held CD4 naive cells, three held CD4 memory, two held CD8 naive and one held CD8 memory. Study-level points and caveats: The four-donor shared clonotypes exceeded non-shared clonotypes in generation probability, with non-shared ones scoring lower.

Repertoires were generated with immunoSEQ multiplex PCR, while TCRdb's copy carries only in-frame clones and drops some. This table has about 750,000 clones, approximately 92% appearing once. Germline values: CDR1 SGHTA, CDR2 FQGNSA. The CDR3 runs 13 residues. V lost 5 bases and J 4 bases, leaving 12 bases between the germline ends. Positively selected for CCR7, the CD45RO-negative cells used as naive CD8 cells excluded terminally differentiated effector memory CD45RA+ cells. Healthy and HIV-negative, the adult donors had no recent acute infections or vaccinations. Note on this clone: What it recognizes is unknown.

The TCR was taken from a man under 40 in good health. J is TRBJ2-7 and V is TRBV7-2; D possibly uses TRBD1 or TRBD2 (5 bases each). The material sequenced was naive CD8+ T cells sorted from blood. The CDR3 sequence is CASSTGTLYEQYF. The CDR3 DNA reads as TGTGCCAGCAGCACCGGGACCCTATACGAGCAGTACTTC.